A single sample is the source of the 3 T cell receptor beta chains below, sequenced in a study of T-cell reconstitution after alpha-beta-depleted transplantation in children. Using unique molecular identifiers, the investigators prepared the TCRbeta library. TCRdb processed the PCR reads anew with MiXCR; each CDR3 protein has one entry. The top ten hold 27% of the sample, which has over 400,000 distinct CDR3 sequences, over 40% seen once. The sequencing used PBMCs, collected before TCRalphabeta/CD19-depleted stem cell transplant. The receptors shown here come from a girl aged 2-10 years with aplastic anemia, due to receive a stem cell transplant.

This clonotype has just one count. The chain couples TRBV7-2 to TRBJ2-7, with unresolved D. V lost 1 base, J lost 5 bases, and 15 bases lay in between. Germline CDR1 SGHTA, CDR2 FQGNSA. The CDR3 extends over 15 amino acids. The CDR3 here is CASSLGGPRGDEQYF. CDR3 in DNA: TGTGCCAGCAGCTTAGGTGGGCCTAGAGGTGACGAGCAGTACTTC.

The chain carries TRBV7-2 and TRBJ2-5; 14 bases are shared with TRBD2. The V and J ends lost 5 bases and 3 bases, in that order; junction bases with no gene match: 5. The germline gives CDR1 SGHTA, CDR2 FQGNSA. CDR3 length equals 16 residues. The CDR3 loop is CASSRPGLAGEETQYF. The CDR3 DNA sequence: TGTGCCAGCAGCCGACCGGGACTAGCGGGGGAAGAGACCCAGTACTTC.

The gene calls are TRBV5-1 and TRBJ2-5; D is unresolved. CDR1 is SGHRS, CDR2 YFSETQ, per germline. The CDR3 totals 13 residues. The V end was cut by 3 bases, the J end by 2 bases, with 8 bases between. For the CDR3, the DNA is TGCGCCAGCAGCTACGGCAGACAAGAGACCCAGTACTTC. This gives the protein CASSYGRQETQYF. Full variable domain (remainder filled in from reference TRBV5-1 and TRBJ2-5): KAGVTQTPRYLIKTRGQQVTLSCSPISGHRSVSWYQQTPGQGLQFLFEYFSETQRNKGNFPGRFSGRQFSNSRSEMNVSTLELGDSALYLCASSYGRQETQYFGPGTRLLVL.